These 6 T cell receptor beta chains share one sample of origin, sequenced in a study of blood T cell repertoires in COVID-19. Repertoires were generated with immunoSEQ multiplex PCR, while TCRdb's copy carries only in-frame clones and drops some. There are almost 250,000 clones in the sample; about 89% occur only once, and around 4% lies in the top ten. Sample: PBMCs or T cells enriched from blood (not recorded which). These receptors all stem from a woman in her twenties or thirties who had recovered from COVID-19.

The rearrangement links TRBV27 to TRBJ1-5; D may be TRBD1 (5 bases). Looked up from germline, CDR1 is MNHEY and CDR2 is SMNVEV (reference sequence). Deletions cut 2 bases from V and 1 base from J, with 12 bases between. The CDR3 contains 16 residues. This CDR3 reads CASSLKRGQSNQPQHF. CDR3 bases: TGTGCCAGCAGTTTAAAAAGGGGCCAGAGCAATCAGCCCCAGCATTTT.

This clone was counted once. The gene calls are TRBV5-1 and TRBJ1-1; maybe TRBD1 (5 bases). V lost 3 bases, J lost 4 bases, and 13 bases lay in between. Germline V CDR1 and CDR2: SGHRS, YFSETQ. This CDR3 contains 14 residues. The CDR3 DNA sequence: TGCGCCAGCAGCTCGGGGGGTATGGGCACTGAAGCTTTCTTT. This gives the protein CASSSGGMGTEAFF.

V is TRBV28 and J is TRBJ2-7; 7 positions agree with TRBD2. In germline, CDR1 is MDHEN, CDR2 SYDVKM. The junction had 9 bases not matched to a gene; V was cut back by 4 bases and J by 3 bases. The CDR3 is 15 amino acids. CDR3 nucleotide sequence: TGTGCCAGCAGTTACGCGGGAGTACAAAACTACGAGCAGTACTTC. It encodes CASSYAGVQNYEQYF. The full variable domain, with the rest looked up from reference TRBV28 and TRBJ2-7, is DVKVTQSSRYLVKRTGEKVFLECVQDMDHENMFWYRQDPGLGLRLIYFSYDVKMKEKGDIPEGYSVSREKKERFSLILESASTNQTSMYLCASSYAGVQNYEQYFGPGTRLTVT.

The chain has TRBV5-1 and TRBJ1-6, with 7 bases that match TRBD1. The length of the CDR3 is 17 residues. Germline assignment: CDR1 SGHRS and CDR2 YFSETQ. Losses at the gene ends were 5 bases for V and 4 bases for J; bases not matched to a gene: 12. Here the CDR3 DNA reads TGCGCCAGCAGTAAAACCGGGACAGATCCATATAATTCACCCCTCCACTTT. Residues: CASSKTGTDPYNSPLHF.

The rearrangement joins TRBV28 to TRBJ2-7; TRBD1 agrees at 10 bases. CDR1 MDHEN and CDR2 SYDVKM come from the germline V gene. The V gene end was trimmed by 7 bases and the J gene end by 2 bases; junction bases not matched to a gene: 20. The CDR3 totals 19 residues. CDR3 in DNA: TGTGCCAGCATCCCCCCGTCGACAGGGGGCGTCTTACGCCCCTACGAGCAGTACTTC. It codes for CASIPPSTGGVLRPYEQYF.

The chain links TRBV7-6 to TRBJ1-1; 7 bases are a match to TRBD1. V lost 1 base to trimming and J lost 2 bases; unmatched junction nucleotides: 4. There are 15 residues in the CDR3. Germline V gene lookup returns CDR1 SGHVS and CDR2 FNYEAQ. The CDR3 bases are TGTGCCAGCAGCTTAGGCGGGACAGTAAACACTGAAGCTTTCTTT. Its translation is CASSLGGTVNTEAFF.